The T cell receptor (beta chain) described here comes from a study of cytomegalovirus exposure and HLA in healthy donors. Study context: Assignment to the Caucasian-associated ancestry cluster applied to over 70% of the approximately 400 genotyped donors.

General study results and limits: Researchers reportedly found TCR beta sequences accurately predicted most subjects' HLA-A and HLA-B alleles.

Regarding donors, all were healthy bone marrow donors. After removal of 0 bases from V and 4 bases from J, the junction contained 3 bases not matched to a gene. The length of the CDR3 is 15 residues. Germline values: CDR1 MRHNA, CDR2 SNTAGT. This clone has only one observation. As yet, its antigen is unknown. In the PCR, 60 Vbeta and 13 Jbeta primers were used. Sequenced by immunoSEQ multiplex PCR; TCRdb stores in-frame clones only, minus some. Altogether approximately 72,000 clones are present, roughly four fifths being singletons, with the ten largest covering 1.9%. The V gene is TRBV6-4, the J gene TRBJ2-3, with 8 bases lining up with TRBD2. The TCR comes from a man younger than 35 in good health and CMV-seronegative. The sequencing input was PBMCs. The CDR3 loop is CASSDSTGGPDTQYF. CDR3 bases: TGTGCCAGCAGTGACTCGACGGGGGGGCCAGATACGCAGTATTTT.